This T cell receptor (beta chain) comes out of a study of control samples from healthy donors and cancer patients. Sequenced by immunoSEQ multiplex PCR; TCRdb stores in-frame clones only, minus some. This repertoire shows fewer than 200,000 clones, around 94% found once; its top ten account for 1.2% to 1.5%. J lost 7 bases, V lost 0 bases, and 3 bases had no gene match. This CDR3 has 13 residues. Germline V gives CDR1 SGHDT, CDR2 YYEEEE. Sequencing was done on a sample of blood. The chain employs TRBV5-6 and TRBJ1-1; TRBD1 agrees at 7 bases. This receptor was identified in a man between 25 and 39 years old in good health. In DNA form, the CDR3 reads TGTGCCAGCAGCTTGGTACAGGGGAATGAAGCTTTCTTT. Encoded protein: CASSLVQGNEAFF.